This T cell receptor (beta chain) was recovered during a study of blood T cells in healthy people across ages. The use of a sample-barcoded 5' primer and a J-beta primer mix characterized a second PCR of about 7 to 12 cycles. MiXCR, applied by TCRdb to the 5' RACE reads, yields one record per CDR3 protein. The sample lists just under 550,000 distinct CDR3 sequences, under 30% seen once, with roughly 9% in the top ten. Concerning this clonotype itself: A read error may account for a junction end that differs from germline.

Germline loops: CDR1 MGHRA, CDR2 YSYEKL. This CDR3 comprises 15 residues. The data were also submitted as part of a second study, on T cells of mothers and their children.

The chain recombines TRBV4-1 with TRBJ2-7, with TRBD1 matching over 7 bases. Source material: blood. The sequence was obtained from a boy younger than 18 in good health. CDR3 sequence reads: CASSQEDRISYEQYF. In DNA form, the CDR3 reads TGTGCCAGCAGCCAAGAGGACAGGATCTCCTACGAGCAGTACTTC.